Listed here is a single T cell receptor (beta chain). This sample stems from a study of T cells in Graves' hyperthyroidism and ophthalmopathy. In the study overall: Peripheral blood was obtained at initial diagnosis, preceding any treatment.

Amplified TCR beta CDR3 regions came from RNA transcripts. The HTBI set primed first-round TCR CDR3 RT-PCR. TCRdb redid the calling of the multiplex PCR reads with MiXCR, one entry per CDR3 protein. The sample has about 600,000 distinct CDR3 sequences; more than 13% are singletons. Among ophthalmopathy patients, the Clinical Activity Score reached at least 3, the NOSPECS grade reached at least 4, and duration remained under 3 months. Any patient presenting with uncontrolled infection, other autoimmune disease, pregnancy or lactation was left out. The clonotype originates from a woman in her late teens or twenties with Graves' ophthalmopathy. Sequenced material: blood.

CDR3 nucleotides: TGTGCCAGTAGTGGAACGGGAGAACTCGAGACCCAGTACTTC. Protein: CASSGTGELETQYF. J is TRBJ2-5 and V is TRBV19, with D perhaps TRBD2 (6 bases). The germline gives CDR1 LNHDA, CDR2 SQIVND (reference sequence). Trimming took off 5 bases at V and 5 bases at J, with 15 bases between the two ends. The CDR3 consists of 14 residues. The whole variable domain, remainder taken from reference TRBV19 and TRBJ2-5, is DGGITQSPKYLFRKEGQNVTLSCEQNLNHDAMYWYRQDPGQGLRLIYYSQIVNDFQKGDIAEGYSVSREKKESFPLTVTSAQKNPTAFYLCASSGTGELETQYFGPGTRLLVL.